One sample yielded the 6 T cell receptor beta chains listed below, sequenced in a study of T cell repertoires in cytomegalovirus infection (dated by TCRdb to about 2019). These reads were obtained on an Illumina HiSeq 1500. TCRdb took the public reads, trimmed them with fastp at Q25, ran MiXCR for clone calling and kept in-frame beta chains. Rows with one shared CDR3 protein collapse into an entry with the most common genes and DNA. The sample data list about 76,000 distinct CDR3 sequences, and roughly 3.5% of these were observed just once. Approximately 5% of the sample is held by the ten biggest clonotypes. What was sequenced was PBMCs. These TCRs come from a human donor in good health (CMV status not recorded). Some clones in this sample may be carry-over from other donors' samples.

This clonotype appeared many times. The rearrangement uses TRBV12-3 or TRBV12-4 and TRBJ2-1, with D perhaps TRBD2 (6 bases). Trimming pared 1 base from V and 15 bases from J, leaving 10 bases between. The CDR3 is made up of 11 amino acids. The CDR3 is CASSLGAAGFF. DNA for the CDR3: TGTGCCAGCAGTTTAGGCGCAGCGGGGTTCTTC.

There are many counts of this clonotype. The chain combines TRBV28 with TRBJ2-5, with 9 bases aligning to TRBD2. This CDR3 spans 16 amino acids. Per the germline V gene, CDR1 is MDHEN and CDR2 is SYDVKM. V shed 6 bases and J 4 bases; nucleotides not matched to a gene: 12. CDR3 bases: TGTGCCAGCAGCCTAATGCGGGGGGGCCGGGGAGAGACCCAGTACTTC. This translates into CASSLMRGGRGETQYF.

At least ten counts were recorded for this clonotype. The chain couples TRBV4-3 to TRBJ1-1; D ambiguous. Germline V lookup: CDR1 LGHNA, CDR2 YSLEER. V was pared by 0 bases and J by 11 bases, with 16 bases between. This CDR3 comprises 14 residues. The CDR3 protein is CASSQDILKMRAFF. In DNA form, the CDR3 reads TGCGCCAGCAGCCAAGACATCTTAAAGATGCGGGCTTTCTTT.

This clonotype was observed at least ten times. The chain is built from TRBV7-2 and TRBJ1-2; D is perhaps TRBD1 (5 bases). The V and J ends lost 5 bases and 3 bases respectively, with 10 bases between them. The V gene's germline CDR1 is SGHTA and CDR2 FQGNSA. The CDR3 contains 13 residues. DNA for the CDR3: TGTGCCAGCAGCCTCGGGGGGTACTATGGCTACACCTTC. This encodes CASSLGGYYGYTF.

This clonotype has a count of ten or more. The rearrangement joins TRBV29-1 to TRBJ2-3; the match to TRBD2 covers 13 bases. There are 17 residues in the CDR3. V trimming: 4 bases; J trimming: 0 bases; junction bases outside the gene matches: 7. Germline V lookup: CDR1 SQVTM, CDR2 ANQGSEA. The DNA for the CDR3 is TGCAGCGTTGTGGGGGGACTAGCGGGGACGAGCACAGATACGCAGTATTTT. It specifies CSVVGGLAGTSTDTQYF.

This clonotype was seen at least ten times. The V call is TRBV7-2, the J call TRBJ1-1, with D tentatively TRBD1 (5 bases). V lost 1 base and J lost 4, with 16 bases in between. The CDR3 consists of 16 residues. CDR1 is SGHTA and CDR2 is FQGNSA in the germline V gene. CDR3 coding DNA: TGTGCCAGCAGCTTAGGAGACTGGGGGTACGGCACTGAAGCTTTCTTT. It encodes CASSLGDWGYGTEAFF.